What follows is one T cell receptor beta chain and its context. Antigen: not known. Sequencing used immunoSEQ version 4 in survey mode. Produced via immunoSEQ multiplex PCR; TCRdb's table is partial and in-frame only. The repertoire has about 64,000 clones, roughly 77% of them found once; the top ten carry 1.5% to 2%. CDR3 length equals 14 residues. Germline-derived CDR1 and CDR2 are SGHTS and YDEGEE. The V and J ends lost 3 bases and 6 bases respectively, with 15 bases between them. Cells were stimulated with overlapping HIV-1 Gag 15-mer peptides. Memory cells lacking CD40L and CD69 with high CD45RO were sorted. These data originate in a study of persistence of HIV-infected CD4 T cells.

The sequencing here drew on CD4+ T cells sorted from PBMCs after roughly 20-hour stimulation, taken from a patient who received antiretroviral therapy. This receptor was obtained from an adult man with HIV who was CMV-seropositive. The rearrangement uses TRBV5-8 and TRBJ1-2, with D tentatively TRBD1 (6 bases). The CDR3 sequence is CASSWRGDGDGYTF. Here the CDR3 DNA reads TGTGCCAGCAGCTGGAGGGGGGACGGGGATGGCTACACCTTC. The full variable domain, completed using reference TRBV5-8 and TRBJ1-2, is EAGVTQSPTHLIKTRGQQATLRCSPISGHTSVYWYQQALGLGLQFLLWYDEGEERNRGNFPPRFSGRQFPNYSSELNVNALELEDSALYLCASSWRGDGDGYTFGSGTRLTVV.